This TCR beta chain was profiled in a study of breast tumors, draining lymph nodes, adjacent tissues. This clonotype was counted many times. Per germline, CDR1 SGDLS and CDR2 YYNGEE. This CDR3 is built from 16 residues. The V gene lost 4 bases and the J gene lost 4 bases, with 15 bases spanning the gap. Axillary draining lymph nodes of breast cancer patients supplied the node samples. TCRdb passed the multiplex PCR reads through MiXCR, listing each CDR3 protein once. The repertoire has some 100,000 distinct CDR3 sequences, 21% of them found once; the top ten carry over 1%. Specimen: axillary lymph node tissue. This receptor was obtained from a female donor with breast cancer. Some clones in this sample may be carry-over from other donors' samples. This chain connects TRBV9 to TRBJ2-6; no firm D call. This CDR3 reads CASSSGRSAGANVLTF. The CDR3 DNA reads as TGTGCCAGCAGCTCCGGACGTTCTGCAGGGGCCAACGTCCTGACTTTC.